The 14 T cell receptor beta chains below come from one sample, sequenced in a study of cytomegalovirus exposure and HLA in healthy donors. Use of 60 Vbeta and 13 Jbeta primers characterized the PCR. Sequenced by immunoSEQ multiplex PCR; TCRdb stores in-frame clones only, minus some. Of about 120,000 clones in the sample, 75% to 85% were seen once. Sequenced input: PBMCs. The receptors were gathered from a man younger than 40 in good health and CMV-seropositive.

The rearrangement links TRBV11-3 to TRBJ2-5; TRBD1 matches at 7 bases. The germline V gene encodes CDR1 SGHNT and CDR2 YENEEA. V lost 1 base to trimming and J lost 11 bases; unmatched junction nucleotides: 10. The CDR3 loop spans 14 amino acids. The CDR3 protein is CASSLGQGVGEQYF. Written as DNA, the CDR3 is TGTGCCAGCAGCTTAGGACAGGGTGTGGGAGAGCAGTACTTC.

V and J are TRBV18 and TRBJ2-2, with TRBD1 identical over 8 bases. V dropped 3 bases and J dropped 1; count of bases not matched to a gene: 1. The CDR3 is 15 amino acids. From germline, CDR1 is KGHSH and CDR2 LQKENI. CDR3 sequence reads: CASSPGQGNTGELFF. CDR3 coding DNA: TGTGCCAGCTCACCCGGACAGGGGAACACCGGGGAGCTGTTTTTT.

J is TRBJ2-2 and V is TRBV11-3; 11 bases are shared with TRBD2. The germline V gene has CDR1 SGHNT and CDR2 YENEEA. The length of the CDR3 is 16 residues. V lost 4 bases, J lost 3 bases, and 4 bases stayed unmatched. The CDR3 is CASSSLAGGDTGELFF. CDR3 sequence (DNA): TGTGCCAGCAGCTCTCTAGCGGGGGGAGACACCGGGGAGCTGTTTTTT.

The chain joins TRBV12-2 to TRBJ1-1; the table assigns TRBD1, which was not confirmed against the DNA. TRBV12-2 is labeled a pseudogene. CDR3 length: 18 amino acids. For the CDR3, the DNA is TGTGCAAGTCGCCCGACCGAGGGGGCCTGTACTTCCTACACTGAAGCTTTCTTT. It codes for CASRPTEGACTSYTEAFF.

V and J are TRBV2 and TRBJ1-2; TRBD1 aligns across 8 bases. The CDR3 spans 15 residues. Germline-derived CDR1 and CDR2 are SNHLY and FYNNEI. Trimming cost V 6 bases and J 5 bases; bases outside gene matches: 11. The CDR3 sequence is CASRALDRAPYGYTF. As DNA, the CDR3 is TGTGCCAGCAGAGCCTTGGACAGGGCACCGTATGGCTACACCTTC.

This chain joins TRBV6-1 and TRBJ2-5; D is ambiguous. Trimming pared 6 bases from V and 5 bases from J, leaving 13 bases between. Germline V gene data show CDR1 as MNHNS and CDR2 as SASEGT. The length of the CDR3 is 13 residues. DNA of the CDR3: TGTGCCAGCAGCGAAACCAGAGCGGAGACCCAGTACTTC. This translates into CASSETRAETQYF.

The chain has TRBV29-1 and TRBJ1-2; the D is unclear. The germline V and J ends were trimmed by 0 bases and 11 bases, with 10 bases remaining between them. Germline lookup yields CDR1 SQVTM and CDR2 ANQGSEA. The CDR3 sequence is 11 residues long. The CDR3 is CSVEDLGLYTF. The CDR3 bases are TGCAGCGTTGAAGATCTAGGTTTGTACACCTTC.

This clone was counted between two and nine times. The rearrangement uses TRBV28 and TRBJ2-3, with 13 bases aligning to TRBD2. The length of the CDR3 is 17 residues. Per germline, CDR1 MDHEN and CDR2 SYDVKM. With V trimmed by 7 bases and J by 6 bases, 13 bases remained unmatched. CDR3 nucleotides: TGTGCCAGCACTCCTCTTACTAGCGGGGGGGCGGGGGATACGCAGTATTTT. Translation gives CASTPLTSGGAGDTQYF.

The chain uses TRBV2 and TRBJ2-3; D remains ambiguous. CDR3 length: 12 amino acids. Germline values: CDR1 SNHLY, CDR2 FYNNEI. Trimming took off 4 bases at V and 4 bases at J, with 6 bases between the two ends. CDR3 protein: CASSGLADTQYF. As DNA, the CDR3 is TGTGCCAGCAGTGGACTCGCAGATACGCAGTATTTT.

Only one count was recorded for this clone. V is TRBV27 and J is TRBJ2-3; TRBD2 matches at 7 bases. The CDR3 has 12 residues. V shed 3 bases and J 10 bases; nucleotides not matched to a gene: 4. Germline V gene lookup returns CDR1 MNHEY and CDR2 SMNVEV (reference sequence). The CDR3 nucleotides are TGTGCCAGCAGTTTTACTAGCGCGGCGCAGTATTTT. Its translation is CASSFTSAAQYF.

A few counts support this clone. The chain combines TRBV6-5 with TRBJ1-4; a possible D gene is TRBD1 (5 bases). Trimming cost V 0 bases and J 0 bases, with 5 bases left between them. This CDR3 contains 15 residues. CDR1 MNHEY and CDR2 SVGAGI come from the germline V gene. In DNA, the CDR3 is TGTGCCAGCAGTTACTCAGGGGCAACTAATGAAAAACTGTTTTTT. It yields the protein CASSYSGATNEKLFF.

The rearrangement links TRBV5-1 to TRBJ2-7; D perhaps matches TRBD2 (6 bases). CDR1 and CDR2 from the germline V gene are SGHRS and YFSETQ. The CDR3 is 14 amino acids. Deletions cut 0 bases from V and 4 bases from J, with 11 bases between. The DNA of the CDR3 is TGCGCCAGCAGCTTGGTAGCAGGGAGGTACGAGCAGTACTTC. Its protein is CASSLVAGRYEQYF.

J is TRBJ2-5 and V is TRBV7-3, with 7 positions matching TRBD2. CDR3 size: 15 residues. V lost 2 bases to trimming and J lost 5 bases; unmatched junction nucleotides: 8. Germline V gives CDR1 SGHTA, CDR2 FQGTGA. CDR3 sequence reads: CASSLVKGRDETQYF. The CDR3 DNA reads as TGTGCCAGCAGCTTAGTAAAGGGGAGGGACGAGACCCAGTACTTC.

The chain carries TRBV6-1 and TRBJ2-3; TRBD2 agrees at 7 bases. The CDR3 extends over 18 amino acids. J lost 4 bases, V lost 0 bases, and 13 bases had no gene match. The germline CDR1 and CDR2 sequences are MNHNS and SASEGT. CDR3 nucleotide sequence: TGTGCCAGCAGTGAAGCCCGGAGGTTGGCGGGGGTTCCAGATACGCAGTATTTT. Translation gives CASSEARRLAGVPDTQYF.